The 7 T cell receptor delta chains presented below share a single source sample, sequenced in a study of Vδ1+ human thymocytes. Study observations and caveats: In the thymus, TRG and TRD repertoires looked highly polyclonal with Gaussian CDR3 lengths.

Extracted RNA was reverse transcribed into cDNA. The CDR3 regions were amplified by multiplex PCR from V-gene primers to a constant-region primer. TCRdb re-called the multiplex PCR reads with CATT. The data show 20,000 to 25,000 delta-chain clones, more than 8% seen once. No antigen is known for these receptors. The sample taken for sequencing was Vdelta1+ gamma-delta thymocytes from the thymus. As for subset: FACS-sorted CD3+ TCRalphabeta- TCRVdelta1+ TCRVdelta2- thymocytes. These receptors originate from a child in the first two years of life who had congenital heart surgery.

This chain uses TRDV1 with TRDJ1; no clear D. The germline V gene has CDR1 TSWWSYY and CDR2 QGS. This CDR3 has 16 amino acids. Trimming left V 0 bases short and J 1 base short, with 12 bases between. The CDR3 loop is CALGELGGCSTDKLIF. CDR3 coding DNA: TGTGCTCTTGGGGAACTAGGCGGCTGCAGCACCGATAAACTCATCTTT.

V is TRDV1 and J is TRDJ1; 9 nucleotides match TRDD3. CDR1 and CDR2 (germline): TSWWSYY, QGS. J lost 4 bases, V lost 2 bases, and 14 bases had no gene match. This CDR3 region has 18 residues. This CDR3 is CALGEMKIGGYYVDKLIF. The CDR3 coding sequence is TGTGCTCTTGGGGAAATGAAGATAGGGGGATACTACGTCGATAAACTCATCTTT.

This clone showed up just a few times. The chain uses TRDV1 and TRDJ1; D unresolved. Trimming pared 4 bases from V and 2 bases from J, leaving 17 bases between. The CDR3 sequence is 16 residues long. Per the germline V gene, CDR1 is TSWWSYY and CDR2 is QGS. The CDR3 here is CALGGGEGGQTDKLIF. The CDR3 nucleotides are TGTGCTCTTGGGGGAGGAGAAGGCGGCCAAACCGATAAACTCATCTTT.

J is TRDJ1 and V is TRDV1; 10 bases are a match to TRDD3. Germline loops: CDR1 TSWWSYY, CDR2 QGS. This CDR3 has 19 residues. V gave up 1 base and J gave up 4 bases; unmatched junction bases: 15. The CDR3 sequence: CALGERFRTGGSKGDKLIF. The CDR3 nucleotides read TGTGCTCTTGGGGAACGCTTCCGTACTGGGGGATCCAAGGGCGATAAACTCATCTTT.

The rearrangement joins TRDV1 to TRDJ1, with D tentatively TRDD3 (8 bases). The V end was cut by 6 bases, the J end by 10 bases, with 39 bases between. Germline assignment: CDR1 TSWWSYY and CDR2 QGS. The CDR3 extends over 20 amino acids. CDR3 in amino acids: CALGARRPSWLGGITGILIF. In DNA, the CDR3 is TGTGCTCTTGGAGCCAGAAGGCCTTCCTGGTTAGGGGGGATAACCGGTATACTCATCTTT.

Only a few counts were recorded for this clone. This sequence joins TRDV1 and TRDJ2; 12 bases line up with TRDD3. There are 24 residues in the CDR3. Germline V gene sequence: CDR1 TSWWSYY, CDR2 QGS. The V and J ends lost 2 bases and 0 bases, in that order; junction bases with no gene match: 22. DNA of the CDR3: TGTGCTCTTGGGGAAGTGTGCCCCTTTCGCCTGGGGGATACGAACGTACCTTTGACAGCACAACTCTTCTTT. Protein sequence: CALGEVCPFRLGDTNVPLTAQLFF.

This chain uses TRDV1 with TRDJ1; 11 bases are shared with TRDD3. The CDR3 length is 17 residues. The V gene end was trimmed by 3 bases and the J gene end by 8 bases; junction bases not matched to a gene: 14. The germline CDR1 and CDR2 sequences are TSWWSYY and QGS. This CDR3 reads CALGDLERWGIRSKLIF. CDR3 DNA: TGTGCTCTTGGGGACCTGGAACGGTGGGGGATACGCTCCAAACTCATCTTT.